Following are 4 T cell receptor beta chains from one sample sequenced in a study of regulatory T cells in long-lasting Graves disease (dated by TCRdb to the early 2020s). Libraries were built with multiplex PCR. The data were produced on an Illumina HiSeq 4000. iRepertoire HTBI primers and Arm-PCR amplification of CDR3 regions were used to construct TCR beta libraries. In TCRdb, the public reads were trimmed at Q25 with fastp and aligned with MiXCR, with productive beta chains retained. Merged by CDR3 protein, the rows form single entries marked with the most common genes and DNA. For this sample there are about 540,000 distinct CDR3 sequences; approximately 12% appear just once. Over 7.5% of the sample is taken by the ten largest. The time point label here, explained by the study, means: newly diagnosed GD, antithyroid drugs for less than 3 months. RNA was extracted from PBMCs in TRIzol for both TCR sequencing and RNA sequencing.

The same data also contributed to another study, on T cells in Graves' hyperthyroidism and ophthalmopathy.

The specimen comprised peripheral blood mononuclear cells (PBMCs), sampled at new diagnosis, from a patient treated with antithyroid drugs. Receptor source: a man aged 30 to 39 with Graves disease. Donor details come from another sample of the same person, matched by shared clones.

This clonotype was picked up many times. In nucleotides, the CDR3 is TGTGCCAGCAGCCCCTCCCCGGGCAGCGTCAATCAGCCCCAGCATTTT. This translates into CASSPSPGSVNQPQHF. This chain joins TRBV3-1 and TRBJ1-5; D ambiguous. CDR1 is LGHDT and CDR2 is YNNKEL in the germline V gene (reference sequence). Trimming removed 4 bases at V and 3 bases at J, with 16 bases between. The CDR3 consists of 16 residues.

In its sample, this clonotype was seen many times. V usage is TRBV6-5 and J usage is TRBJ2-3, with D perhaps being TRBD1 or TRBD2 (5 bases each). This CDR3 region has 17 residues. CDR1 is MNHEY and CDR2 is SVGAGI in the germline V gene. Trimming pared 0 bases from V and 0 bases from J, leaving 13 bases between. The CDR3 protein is CASSYSIAGASTDTQYF. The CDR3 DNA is TGTGCCAGCAGTTACTCGATAGCCGGGGCTAGCACAGATACGCAGTATTTT.

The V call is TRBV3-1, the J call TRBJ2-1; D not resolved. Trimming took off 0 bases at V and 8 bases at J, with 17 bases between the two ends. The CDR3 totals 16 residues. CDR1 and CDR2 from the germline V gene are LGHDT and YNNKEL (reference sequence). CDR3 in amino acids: CASSQEHPLSGDEQFF. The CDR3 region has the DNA TGTGCCAGCAGCCAAGAGCACCCGCTATCTGGGGATGAGCAGTTCTTC.

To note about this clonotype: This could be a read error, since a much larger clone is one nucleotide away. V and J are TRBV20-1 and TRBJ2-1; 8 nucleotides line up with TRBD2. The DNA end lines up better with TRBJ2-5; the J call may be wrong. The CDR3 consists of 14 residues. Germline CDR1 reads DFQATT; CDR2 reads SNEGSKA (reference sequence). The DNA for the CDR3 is TGCAGTGCTGGAGACGGGAGGGCCGGAGAGACCCAGTACTTC. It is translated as CSAGDGRAGETQYF.